The 15 T cell receptor beta chains listed next were all sequenced from one sample in a study of graft-versus-host responses after intestinal transplantation. The protocol was immunoSEQ multiplex PCR, while the TCRdb copy is restricted to in-frame clones and leaves out a portion. The table lists about 9,700 clones, about 35% of them singletons. The authors plated approximately 200,000 CFSE-labeled responder cells with approximately 200,000 irradiated, violet-dye-labeled stimulator cells. The source material was alloreactive CD8+ T cells from a mixed lymphocyte reaction culture, sampled before intestinal transplant. Noted subset: CFSE-low proliferating T cells sorted from roughly six-day pre-transplant mixed lymphocyte reaction (GvH or HvG direction). These receptors were taken from a human patient who received an intestinal transplant.

The chain has TRBV27 and TRBJ2-1, with 10 bases that match TRBD1. V dropped 5 bases and J dropped 5; count of bases not matched to a gene: 6. CDR1 is MNHEY, CDR2 SMNVEV, per germline (reference sequence). This CDR3 is built from 15 residues. The CDR3 nucleotides read TGTGCCAGCAGTCTCGGGACAGGGGTGAACAATGAGCAGTTCTTC. This encodes CASSLGTGVNNEQFF.

J is TRBJ2-5 and V is TRBV6-6; 11 nucleotides match TRBD2. The germline gives CDR1 MNHNY, CDR2 SVGAGI (reference sequence). The CDR3 sequence is 14 residues long. V lost 7 bases and J lost 3; bases outside the gene matches: 4. This chain's CDR3 is CASKQLAGEETQYF. For the CDR3, the DNA is TGTGCCAGCAAACAACTAGCGGGGGAAGAGACCCAGTACTTC.

This rearrangement joins TRBV27 to TRBJ2-7, with 10 bases identical to TRBD2. The CDR3 spans 14 residues. V gave up 6 bases and J gave up 3 bases; unmatched junction bases: 5. In germline, CDR1 is MNHEY, CDR2 SMNVEV (reference sequence). The CDR3 DNA is TGTGCCAGCAGCCCTAGCGGGAGTCTCTACGAGCAGTACTTC. This translates into CASSPSGSLYEQYF.

The chain recombines TRBV7-6 with TRBJ2-6; D gene ambiguous. This CDR3 region has 19 residues. CDR1 is SGHVS and CDR2 is FNYEAQ in the germline V gene. With 5 bases removed from V and 5 bases from J, the gap between germline ends came to 25 bases. CDR3 sequence reads: CASSPLSEISQSRANVLTF. In DNA form, the CDR3 reads TGTGCCAGCAGCCCCCTGTCTGAAATCTCACAAAGTCGGGCCAACGTCCTGACTTTC.

In its sample, this clone was seen a few times. The chain carries TRBV19 and TRBJ2-1; the match to TRBD1 covers 9 bases. From germline, CDR1 is LNHDA and CDR2 SQIVND (reference sequence). After removal of 3 bases from V and 5 bases from J, the junction contained 5 bases not matched to a gene. This CDR3 has 15 amino acids. The CDR3 region is CASSIWGQGNNEQFF. DNA of the CDR3: TGTGCCAGTAGTATTTGGGGACAGGGTAACAATGAGCAGTTCTTC.

This clone turned up a few times. The V gene is TRBV14, the J gene TRBJ2-3, with a weak D call TRBD2 (6 bases). With 4 bases removed from V and 3 bases from J, the gap between germline ends came to 17 bases. Germline V lookup: CDR1 SGHDN, CDR2 FVKESK. This CDR3 spans 16 amino acids. The CDR3 DNA sequence: TGTGCCAGCAGCCCAAGAGCCGGGACTTCAACAGATACGCAGTATTTT. It yields the protein CASSPRAGTSTDTQYF.

The gene calls are TRBV4-2 and TRBJ1-2; unclear D gene. This CDR3 spans 13 amino acids. V was cut by 4 bases and J by 7 bases, with 13 bases left in between. Per the germline V gene, CDR1 is LGHNA and CDR2 is YNFKEQ. The CDR3 coding sequence is TGTGCCAGCAGCCTGGGGAGCTCGCCTGGCTACACCTTC. This codes for CASSLGSSPGYTF.

The chain uses TRBV19 and TRBJ2-2; 8 bases agree with TRBD2. The CDR3 runs 15 residues. Germline V CDR1 and CDR2: LNHDA, SQIVND (reference sequence). Trimming at V came to 7 bases and at J to 4 bases, leaving 8 bases not matched to a gene. The CDR3 sequence is CASISGRYGTGELFF. The DNA of the CDR3 is TGTGCCAGTATCAGCGGGAGATACGGCACCGGGGAGCTGTTTTTT.

V gene TRBV5-1 combines with J gene TRBJ1-5; 8 positions agree with TRBD1. Trimming cost V 0 bases and J 4 bases; bases outside gene matches: 3. CDR1 SGHRS and CDR2 YFSETQ come from the germline V gene. The CDR3 length is 15 residues. The CDR3 loop is CASSLGQGANQPQHF. CDR3 coding DNA: TGCGCCAGCAGCTTGGGGCAGGGGGCTAATCAGCCCCAGCATTTT.

On this clone itself: The junction and the germline gene differ at one end; a read error may be behind it. CDR3 loop: CASSYGGAGYTIYF. The CDR3 DNA reads TGTGCCAGCAGTTATGGGGGGGCTGGATACACCATATATTTT. The chain carries TRBV6-5 and TRBJ1-3; tentative D call: TRBD1 (6 bases). Germline lookup yields CDR1 MNHEY and CDR2 SVGAGI. This CDR3 is 14 amino acids long.

The rearrangement links TRBV28 to TRBJ2-7, with D tentatively TRBD2 (6 bases). CDR3 length: 15 residues. V was cut by 7 bases and J by 3 bases, with 19 bases left in between. Germline loops: CDR1 MDHEN, CDR2 SYDVKM. CDR3 loop: CASTSVVAVGYEQYF. The CDR3 bases are TGTGCCAGCACCTCCGTGGTAGCGGTAGGCTACGAGCAGTACTTC.

The table lists this clone with a count of one. A far larger clone is only one base removed, so a read error is likely. The identical CDR3 is also encoded by other nucleotide sequences in the sample. This chain joins TRBV5-2 and TRBJ1-2; TRBD1, the D gene given by the table, was not confirmed from the DNA. TRBV5-2 is labeled a pseudogene. The CDR3 sequence is 15 residues long. DNA for the CDR3: TGTGCCAGCAGTCAAACAGGGGGTGGGCTCTATGGCTACACCTTC. This encodes CASSQTGGGLYGYTF.

This sequence joins TRBV11-2 and TRBJ1-2; weak D call: TRBD1 (5 bases). CDR3 length: 14 residues. V was cut by 1 base and J by 8 bases, with 14 bases left in between. Germline values: CDR1 SGHAT, CDR2 FQNNGV. The CDR3 loop reads CASSLVDGGSGYTF. CDR3 in DNA: TGTGCCAGCAGCTTAGTCGACGGGGGTTCGGGCTACACCTTC.

The chain carries TRBV10-3 and TRBJ2-1; TRBD2 is a possible D gene (6 bases). The germline V gene has CDR1 ENHRY and CDR2 SYGVKD. The germline V and J ends were trimmed by 5 bases and 0 bases, with 14 bases remaining between them. The CDR3 is made up of 16 amino acids. The CDR3, as DNA: TGTGCCATCAGTTGGAGGGCCTTTAGCTCCTACAATGAGCAGTTCTTC. Residues: CAISWRAFSSYNEQFF.

This chain joins TRBV5-1 and TRBJ2-2; maybe TRBD1 (6 bases). Germline loops: CDR1 SGHRS, CDR2 YFSETQ. The CDR3 spans 18 residues. The ends were cut back, 0 bases at V and 4 bases at J, with 19 bases in the middle. DNA of the CDR3: TGCGCCAGCAGCTTGGTAAGAACAGGGAGACCCCTCACCGGGGAGCTGTTTTTT. It encodes CASSLVRTGRPLTGELFF.